Listed here are 15 T cell receptor beta chains from one sample, sequenced in a study of T cell responses to AZD1222 COVID-19 vaccine. Repertoires were generated with immunoSEQ multiplex PCR, while TCRdb's copy carries only in-frame clones and drops some. The data contain about 200,000 clones, about 89% of them singletons. The sample here was peripheral blood, taken 28 days after the second AZD1222 dose. The source of these receptors is an adult who received the AZD1222 COVID-19 vaccine.

The rearrangement joins TRBV5-1 to TRBJ1-1; D is uncertain. V lost 4 bases and J lost 1, with 17 bases in between. This CDR3 spans 16 amino acids. Germline CDR1 is SGHRS and CDR2 is YFSETQ. The CDR3 loop reads CASSGSVPRGNTEAFF. CDR3 coding DNA: TGCGCCAGCAGCGGATCCGTTCCGAGAGGGAACACTGAAGCTTTCTTT.

This clone was picked up one time. The rearrangement uses TRBV18 and TRBJ2-7, with 7 nucleotides matching TRBD1. Germline V gene sequence: CDR1 KGHSH, CDR2 LQKENI. The CDR3 is 12 residues long. With V trimmed by 5 bases and J by 11 bases, 9 bases remained unmatched. The CDR3 region is CASSEDVDREYF. CDR3 nucleotide sequence: TGTGCCAGCTCAGAAGACGTAGACAGGGAGTACTTC.

The V call is TRBV14, the J call TRBJ2-7, with D possibly being TRBD1 (6 bases). Germline V gene sequence: CDR1 SGHDN, CDR2 FVKESK. Trimming cost V 1 base and J 2 bases, with 12 bases left between them. The CDR3 sequence is 15 residues long. The CDR3 protein is CASSQGWTATYEQYF. The CDR3 coding sequence is TGTGCCAGCAGCCAAGGTTGGACAGCCACCTACGAGCAGTACTTC.

The genes are TRBV4-1 and TRBJ1-3; D is unclear. Trimming took off 1 base at V and 4 bases at J, with 5 bases between the two ends. CDR1 is MGHRA and CDR2 is YSYEKL in the germline V gene. The CDR3 runs to 13 residues. The CDR3 DNA is TGCGCCAGCAGCCAAGCGGGGGGAAACACCATATATTTT. Translated: CASSQAGGNTIYF.

This chain joins TRBV28 and TRBJ1-2, with no clear D. The CDR3 covers 14 residues. Germline V CDR1 and CDR2: MDHEN, SYDVKM. V lost 2 bases and J lost 8, with 15 bases in between. CDR3 sequence: CASSLTPFLGGYTF. The CDR3 DNA is TGTGCCAGCAGTTTAACACCCTTTTTGGGAGGCTACACCTTC.

The V call is TRBV11-3, the J call TRBJ2-1; 9 bases are a match to TRBD2. The V segment lost 3 bases and the J segment 1 base; nucleotides outside the gene matches: 1. Germline V gives CDR1 SGHNT, CDR2 YENEEA. The CDR3 is 15 amino acids. CDR3 nucleotide sequence: TGTGCCAGCAGCTTTAGCGGGGGTTCCTACAATGAGCAGTTCTTC. Translated, it gives CASSFSGGSYNEQFF.

This chain uses TRBV3-1 (or the pseudogene TRBV3-2) with TRBJ2-7; 9 nucleotides line up with TRBD2. The germline CDR1 and CDR2 sequences are LGHDT and YNNKEL (reference sequence). The CDR3 covers 17 residues. Trimming at V came to 1 base and at J to 7 bases, leaving 14 bases not matched to a gene. CDR3 DNA sequence: TGTGCCAGCAGCCAAGGGGCTGGGGCTAGCGGGGCCCGAGAGCAGTACTTC. Protein: CASSQGAGASGAREQYF.

This chain links TRBV13 with TRBJ1-6; 8 nucleotides align to TRBD1. V lost 4 bases and J lost 4; bases outside the gene matches: 6. The CDR3 consists of 16 residues. CDR1 is PRHDT, CDR2 FYEKMQ, per germline (reference sequence). CDR3 nucleotides: TGTGCCAGCAGCTCTGGACAGGGTGCATATAATTCACCCCTCCACTTT. Translated, it gives CASSSGQGAYNSPLHF. Supplemented by reference TRBV13 and TRBJ1-6, the full variable domain reads AAGVIQSPRHLIKEKRETATLKCYPIPRHDTVYWYQQGPGQDPQFLISFYEKMQSDKGSIPDRFSAQQFSDYHSELNMSSLELGDSALYFCASSSGQGAYNSPLHFGNGTRLTVT.

The rearrangement links TRBV19 to TRBJ2-2; either TRBD1 or TRBD2 may supply D (5 bases each). V was cut by 10 bases and J by 0 bases, with 15 bases left in between. The CDR3 has 15 amino acids. Germline V gene data show CDR1 as LNHDA and CDR2 as SQIVND (reference sequence). CDR3 in amino acids: CATLPGPTNTGELFF. Written as DNA, the CDR3 is TGTGCCACCCTGCCGGGGCCCACGAACACCGGGGAGCTGTTTTTT.

This clone was seen a handful of times. This rearrangement joins TRBV7-9 to TRBJ1-1; D remains unclear. Trimming cost V 5 bases and J 2 bases, with 12 bases left between them. This CDR3 spans 14 amino acids. Germline lookup yields CDR1 SEHNR and CDR2 FQNEAQ (reference sequence). The CDR3 spells CASSPLLGNTEAFF. In nucleotides, the CDR3 is TGTGCCAGCAGCCCCCTTCTTGGTAACACTGAAGCTTTCTTT.

The chain recombines TRBV5-6 with TRBJ2-1; D is unclear. The germline CDR1 and CDR2 sequences are SGHDT and YYEEEE. The CDR3 has 16 residues. The V end was cut by 0 bases, the J end by 4 bases, with 14 bases between. The CDR3 sequence: CASSLASGEVYNEQFF. The CDR3 nucleotides read TGTGCCAGCAGCTTGGCCTCTGGTGAGGTTTACAATGAGCAGTTCTTC.

The J gene is TRBJ2-7, the V gene TRBV6-5; possibly TRBD2 for D (6 bases). This CDR3 has 15 amino acids. V was trimmed by 0 bases and J by 0 bases, leaving 9 bases between them. Germline lookup yields CDR1 MNHEY and CDR2 SVGAGI. The CDR3 loop is CASSYSSAGSYEQYF. The CDR3 coding sequence is TGTGCCAGCAGTTACTCGTCAGCGGGCTCCTACGAGCAGTACTTC.

The chain joins TRBV28 to TRBJ2-1, with 7 bases aligning to TRBD2. Germline loops: CDR1 MDHEN, CDR2 SYDVKM. The CDR3 runs 16 residues. V lost 7 bases to trimming and J lost 0 bases; unmatched junction nucleotides: 9. As DNA, the CDR3 is TGTGCCAGCATTAGTAGGGGAGGGAGCTCCTACAATGAGCAGTTCTTC. Its translation is CASISRGGSSYNEQFF.

V gene TRBV9 combines with J gene TRBJ2-7; D may correspond to TRBD1 or TRBD2 (5 bases each). The V and J ends lost 0 bases and 10 bases respectively, with 8 bases between them. Germline V lookup: CDR1 SGDLS, CDR2 YYNGEE. The CDR3 runs 11 residues. CDR3 sequence reads: CASSVGDQQYF. CDR3 sequence (DNA): TGTGCCAGCAGCGTAGGGGACCAACAGTACTTC.

The rearrangement uses TRBV9 and TRBJ1-2; tentative D call: TRBD1 (5 bases). The germline gives CDR1 SGDLS, CDR2 YYNGEE. V shed 4 bases and J shed 8 bases, with 24 bases lying between them. This CDR3 has 16 residues. The CDR3 protein is CASSPGSGRVPEGYTF. The CDR3 DNA reads as TGTGCCAGCAGCCCAGGGTCGGGCAGGGTGCCGGAGGGCTACACCTTC.